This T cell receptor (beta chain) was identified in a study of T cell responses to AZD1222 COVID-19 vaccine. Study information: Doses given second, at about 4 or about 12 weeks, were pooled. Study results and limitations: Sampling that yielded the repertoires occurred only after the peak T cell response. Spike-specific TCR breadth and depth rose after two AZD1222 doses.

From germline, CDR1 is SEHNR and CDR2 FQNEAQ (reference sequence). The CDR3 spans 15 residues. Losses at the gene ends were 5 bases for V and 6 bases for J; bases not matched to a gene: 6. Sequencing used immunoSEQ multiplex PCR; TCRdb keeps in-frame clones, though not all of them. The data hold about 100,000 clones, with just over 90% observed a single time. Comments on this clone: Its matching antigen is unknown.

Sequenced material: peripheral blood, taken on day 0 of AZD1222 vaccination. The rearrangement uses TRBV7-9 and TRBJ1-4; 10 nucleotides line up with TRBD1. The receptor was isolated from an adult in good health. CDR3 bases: TGTGCCAGCAGCGCTAGGGACAGGGGAGATGAAAAACTGTTTTTT. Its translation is CASSARDRGDEKLFF.